The 15 T cell receptor beta chains given below trace back to one sample, sequenced in a study of shared clonotypes between healthy human individuals. Sequenced by immunoSEQ multiplex PCR; TCRdb stores in-frame clones only, minus some. In the table there are about 2.4 million clones, under 95% of which are singletons. Input material: naive CD4+ T cells from PBMCs. As to subset: CD45RA+ positively selected. These receptors were taken from a man aged 18 to 29 in good health. Some clones in this sample may be carry-over from other donors' samples.

This chain uses TRBV6-6 with TRBJ1-1; D gene ambiguous. V was pared by 2 bases and J by 1 base, with 14 bases between. The CDR3 runs 16 residues. Germline loops: CDR1 MNHNY, CDR2 SVGAGI (reference sequence). The CDR3 DNA reads TGTGCCAGCAGTTACCGGCGGCAAATCGCGAACACTGAAGCTTTCTTT. It translates to CASSYRRQIANTEAFF.

The genes are TRBV6-1 and TRBJ1-5; 11 nucleotides align to TRBD1. The junction had 4 bases not matched to a gene; V was cut back by 6 bases and J by 3 bases. CDR1 and CDR2 (germline): MNHNS, SASEGT. The CDR3 is 15 residues long. CDR3 protein: CASSSGQGVNQPQHF. The CDR3 region has the DNA TGTGCCAGCAGCTCGGGACAGGGGGTCAATCAGCCCCAGCATTTT.

The chain is built from TRBV6-5 and TRBJ2-5, with TRBD2 matching over 11 bases. J was trimmed by 5 bases and V by 10 bases; bases with no gene match: 12. The CDR3 is 15 amino acids. Germline-derived CDR1 and CDR2 are MNHEY and SVGAGI. The CDR3 region is CATAGLAEGGETQYF. The CDR3 DNA is TGTGCCACCGCGGGACTAGCGGAGGGGGGGGAGACCCAGTACTTC.

Only one count was recorded for this clone. The sample has other DNA sequences that encode this CDR3 too. The CDR3 sequence: CASSVGRGNYGYTF. The CDR3 nucleotides read TGTGCCAGCAGCGTAGGGCGGGGTAACTATGGCTACACCTTC. V is TRBV9 and J is TRBJ1-2; D unclear. This CDR3 spans 14 amino acids. V dropped 0 bases and J dropped 1 base, with 7 bases sitting between them. Germline CDR1 reads SGDLS; CDR2 reads YYNGEE.

A word on this clone: The identical CDR3 is also encoded by other nucleotide sequences in the sample. This sequence joins TRBV7-2 and TRBJ2-3; 9 bases align to TRBD2. The CDR3 has 15 residues. From germline, CDR1 is SGHTA and CDR2 FQGNSA. Trimming took 3 bases from V and 1 from J; bases not matched to a gene: 2. The CDR3 DNA reads as TGTGCCAGCAGCTTGACTAGCGGACGCACAGATACGCAGTATTTT. Amino acid sequence: CASSLTSGRTDTQYF.

The chain uses TRBV5-4 and TRBJ2-3, with TRBD2 identical over 10 bases. The CDR3 extends over 16 amino acids. Germline lookup yields CDR1 SGHNT and CDR2 YYREEE (reference sequence). The ends lost 3 bases at V and 2 bases at J; junction bases unmatched: 6. The CDR3 loop reads CASSSRLAGVTDTQYF. The CDR3 DNA reads as TGTGCCAGCAGCTCGCGCCTAGCGGGAGTCACAGATACGCAGTATTTT.

J is TRBJ1-6 and V is TRBV5-1; D gene unclear. With 6 bases removed from V and 7 bases from J, the gap between germline ends came to 14 bases. The CDR3 is 14 amino acids. Germline V gene lookup returns CDR1 SGHRS and CDR2 YFSETQ. CDR3 nucleotide sequence: TGCGCCAGCACCCTCGAGATTCGGAATTCACCCCTCCACTTT. As protein: CASTLEIRNSPLHF.

The chain combines TRBV7-2 with TRBJ1-6; D unresolved. Germline V gene lookup returns CDR1 SGHTA and CDR2 FQGNSA. Deletions cut 1 base from V and 11 bases from J, with 9 bases between. The CDR3 runs 13 residues. The CDR3, as DNA: TGTGCCAGCAGCTTAGACCCCGGGACACCCCTCCACTTT. Translated: CASSLDPGTPLHF. Drawing the rest from reference TRBV7-2 and TRBJ1-6, the complete variable domain is GAGVSQSPSNKVTEKGKDVELRCDPISGHTALYWYRQSLGQGLEFLIYFQGNSAPDKSGLPSDRFSAERTGGSVSTLTIQRTQQEDSAVYLCASSLDPGTPLHFGNGTRLTVT.

The chain recombines TRBV6-1 with TRBJ1-3; 7 bases fit TRBD1. V was pared by 4 bases and J by 0 bases, with 6 bases of the junction left unmatched. The length of the CDR3 is 16 residues. Germline assignment: CDR1 MNHNS and CDR2 SASEGT. The CDR3 DNA is TGTGCCAGCAGTGGTATAGGGACAGTCTCTGGAAACACCATATATTTT. Encoded protein: CASSGIGTVSGNTIYF.

This clone was observed a single time. The chain employs TRBV5-1 and TRBJ2-5; possible D gene TRBD2, 5 bases. The CDR3 loop spans 13 amino acids. The germline gives CDR1 SGHRS, CDR2 YFSETQ. V was pared by 4 bases and J by 5 bases, with 12 bases between. The CDR3, as DNA: TGCGCCAGCAGCGCTGACTACTTGGAGACCCAGTACTTC. Its translation: CASSADYLETQYF.

V usage is TRBV28 and J usage is TRBJ1-2; 7 bases are shared with TRBD1. The trim removed 3 bases at V and 11 bases at J, leaving 3 bases unmatched. In germline, CDR1 is MDHEN, CDR2 SYDVKM. The CDR3 is 11 amino acids. The CDR3 is CASSFRGRYTF. In DNA form, the CDR3 reads TGTGCCAGCAGTTTCAGGGGGAGGTACACCTTC.

A single count supports this clone. In the same sample, other DNA sequences code for this CDR3. The genes are TRBV5-1 and TRBJ1-5; D not certain. CDR1 is SGHRS, CDR2 YFSETQ, per germline. This CDR3 comprises 15 residues. The V end was cut by 0 bases, the J end by 2 bases, with 9 bases between. CDR3 DNA: TGCGCCAGCAGCTTGGAGCCCGGGGGCAATCAGCCCCAGCATTTT. Translated, it gives CASSLEPGGNQPQHF.

J is TRBJ2-5 and V is TRBV7-9, with 9 bases aligning to TRBD1. V lost 4 bases to trimming and J lost 6 bases; unmatched junction nucleotides: 15. The CDR3 length is 17 residues. Germline CDR1 and CDR2: SEHNR and FQNEAQ (reference sequence). The CDR3 nucleotides are TGTGCCAGCAGCTCAGGACAGGGGAGTATTACGCGGCAGACCCAGTACTTC. This gives the protein CASSSGQGSITRQTQYF.

On this clone: Other DNA sequences in the sample encode the same CDR3. The genes are TRBV15 and TRBJ2-1; D gene ambiguous. Germline V gives CDR1 LNHNV, CDR2 YYDKDF (reference sequence). The CDR3 is 13 amino acids. V lost 0 bases and J lost 4, with 4 bases in between. The CDR3 DNA reads TGTGCCACCAGCAGAGACGGGTACAATGAGCAGTTCTTC. It specifies CATSRDGYNEQFF.

V usage is TRBV28 and J usage is TRBJ2-7, with D tentatively TRBD2 (5 bases). The CDR3 loop spans 15 amino acids. The ends were cut back, 7 bases at V and 0 bases at J, with 16 bases in the middle. CDR1 is MDHEN and CDR2 is SYDVKM in the germline V gene. CDR3 amino acids: CASTRGHTGSYEQYF. In DNA, the CDR3 is TGTGCCAGCACCAGAGGGCATACCGGCTCCTACGAGCAGTACTTC.